This note documents a single T cell receptor beta chain sequence. Its antigen is not identified. This CDR3 is 13 amino acids long. Germline-derived CDR1 and CDR2 are KGHSH and LQKENI. The V end lost 6 bases, the J end lost 1 base, and 9 bases lay between the germline ends. These data originate in a study of cytomegalovirus exposure and HLA in healthy donors. The study, taken as a whole, reports: Within the data, a cluster of highly shared sequence variants was likely a sequencing artifact. A classifier reportedly called cytomegalovirus status with high sensitivity and specificity. Reportedly, a later analysis found an Asian-associated ancestry cluster had fewer N-insertions than the approximately 670-donor mean.

The PCR contained 60 Vbeta and 13 Jbeta primers. Repertoires were generated with immunoSEQ multiplex PCR, while TCRdb's copy carries only in-frame clones and drops some. This repertoire shows some 170,000 clones, 80% found once; its top ten account for 0.95% to 1.5%. The sequencing sample was made of PBMCs. The chain combines TRBV18 with TRBJ1-1; TRBD1 might be the D (5 bases). The sequence derives from a woman aged 50 to 60 in good health and CMV-seronegative. In DNA form, the CDR3 reads TGTGCCAGCTCGCGAACAGGGAACACTGAAGCTTTCTTT. Its translation: CASSRTGNTEAFF. Looking up the rest from reference TRBV18 and TRBJ1-1 gives the full variable domain: NAGVMQNPRHLVRRRGQEARLRCSPMKGHSHVYWYRQLPEEGLKFMVYLQKENIIDESGMPKERFSAEFPKEGPSILRIQQVVRGDSAAYFCASSRTGNTEAFFGQGTRLTVV.